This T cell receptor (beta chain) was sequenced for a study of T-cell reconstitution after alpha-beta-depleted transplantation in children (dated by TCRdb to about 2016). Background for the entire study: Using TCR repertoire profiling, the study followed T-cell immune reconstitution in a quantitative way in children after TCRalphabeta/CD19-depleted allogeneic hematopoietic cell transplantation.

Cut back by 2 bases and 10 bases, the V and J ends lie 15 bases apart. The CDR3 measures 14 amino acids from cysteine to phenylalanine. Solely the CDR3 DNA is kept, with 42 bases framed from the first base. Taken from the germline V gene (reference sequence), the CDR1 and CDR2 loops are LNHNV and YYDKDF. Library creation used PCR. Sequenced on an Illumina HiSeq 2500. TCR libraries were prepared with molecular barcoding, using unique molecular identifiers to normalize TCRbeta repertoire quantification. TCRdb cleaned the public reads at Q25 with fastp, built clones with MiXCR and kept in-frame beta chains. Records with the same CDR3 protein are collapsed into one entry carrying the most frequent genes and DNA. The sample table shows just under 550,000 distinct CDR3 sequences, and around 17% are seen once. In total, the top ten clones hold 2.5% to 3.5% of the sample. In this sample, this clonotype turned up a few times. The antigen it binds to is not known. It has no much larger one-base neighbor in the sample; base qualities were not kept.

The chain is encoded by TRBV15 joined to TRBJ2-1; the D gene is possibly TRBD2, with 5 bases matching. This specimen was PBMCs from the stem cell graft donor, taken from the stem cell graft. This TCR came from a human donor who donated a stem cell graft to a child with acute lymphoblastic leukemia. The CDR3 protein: CATSRLVGLTEQFF. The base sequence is TGTGCCACCAGCAGACTCGTAGGACTTACGGAGCAGTTCTTC.